This T cell receptor (beta chain) was sequenced in a study of blood T cell repertoires in COVID-19. Study in general: Collection of acute and convalescent COVID-19 samples took place in the United States, Italy and Spain. The cDNA or gDNA used as material had been derived from T cells, B-cell-depleted T cells, or PBMCs.

The CDR3 runs 12 residues. Trimming took off 3 bases at V and 3 bases at J, with 6 bases between the two ends. The germline V gene encodes CDR1 SNHLY and CDR2 FYNNEI. Authors' methods: Amplification of reference gene primers provided the estimated nucleated cell counts. Repertoires were generated with immunoSEQ multiplex PCR, while TCRdb's copy carries only in-frame clones and drops some. V, J and clone size are taken as reported in that table, and D and trimming were inferred from the DNA itself. The table has around 170,000 clones, less than 90% seen once; the top ten hold roughly 25%. This TCR came from a man between 60 and 75 years old with acute or convalescent COVID-19. The V gene is TRBV2, the J gene TRBJ2-7; D is undetermined. Sequenced sample: peripheral blood. The CDR3 DNA follows: TGTGCCAGCAGTGATAATTACTACGAGCAGTACGTC. Its protein is CASSDNYYEQYV.